The TCR beta chain under discussion was sequenced for a study of OX40 agonist ivuxolimab in advanced cancers. For the study in its entirety: Ivuxolimab was an agonistic, fully human IgG2 monoclonal antibody directed against OX40 (CD134), a costimulatory receptor. The dose-escalation cohort was about 83% male with a mean age of about 65 years, ranging from roughly 23 to 80. The monotherapy dose-escalation portion (N = 52 patients) of the phase I ivuxolimab trial is reported in the paper. Of the approximately 50 dose-escalation patients, hepatocellular carcinoma was present in about 20, melanoma in roughly 15, renal cell carcinoma in 9 and head and neck cancer in 9. Peripheral TCRbeta sequencing aimed to test whether ivuxolimab altered TCR sequence diversity and caused clonal T-cell expansion. Intravenous ivuxolimab was administered to patients every 2 weeks at six dose levels: 0.01, 0.1, 0.3, 1.5, 3 and 10 mg/kg. Three dose-escalation patients achieved partial responses, one with hepatocellular carcinoma and two with cutaneous melanoma. Patients were allowed to have had prior anti-PD-1, anti-PD-L1 or anti-CTLA-4 therapy, and approximately 39% of the dose-escalation patients had been treated with checkpoint inhibitors.

Patients with autoimmune disease history or receiving systemic immunosuppression were excluded from the trial. Peripheral blood for TCR sequencing was drawn from every dose cohort at baseline, at cycle 4 day 1 and at cycle 7 day 1. Samples came from an open-label, multicenter, first-in-human phase I dose-escalation trial of ivuxolimab. Adults with locally advanced or metastatic melanoma, renal cell, hepatocellular, or head and neck squamous cell carcinoma were enrolled in the trial. Before TCR sequencing, CD4+ T cells and CD8+ T cells were sorted from peripheral blood as separate populations. The study at large found these results: Clonal expansion of both CD4+ and CD8+ blood T cells was observed from baseline to week 6 at doses 0.1 to 3.0 mg/kg. Low levels of normalized T-cell clonal expansion were also shown by some nonresponding patients. After ivuxolimab, CD8+ T cells had more expanded clones than CD4+ T cells on average. Which antigens the clonally expanded peripheral T cells were specific for was not determined. In partial responders in the 0.1-3.0 mg/kg groups, normalized peripheral clonal expansion was found to be among the lowest, especially among CD8+ T cells.

Concerning this clone itself: Its antigen remains undetermined. No much larger clonotype is one base removed from it; base qualities were not supplied.

Genomic DNA was extracted from sorted cells for sequencing of the TCRbeta CDR3 region. The immunoSEQ Assay was used to sequence the TCRbeta CDR3 regions. The clones in this table, taken by TCRdb from immuneACCESS, are in-frame only. Not every clone is retained; where verified, under half of the shortfall comes from an unresolved V gene, and the cause of the rest is unknown. The sample table shows about 57,000 clones, and about 80% are seen once. 4% to 5.5% of the sample lies in the top ten. Relative to germline, V is 1 base shorter and J is 4 bases shorter, with 7 bases between their ends. The CDR3 contains 13 residues, cysteine and phenylalanine counted. Of all the DNA, just the CDR3 is kept, 39 bases in frame from base 1. CDR1 and CDR2 are read off the germline V gene as LGHNA and YNFKEQ.

This receptor was taken from an adult with an advanced solid tumor such as melanoma, head and neck, liver or kidney cancer. The chain was built from TRBV4-2 and TRBJ1-2, with a weak D call of TRBD1 (6 bases match). The specimen was CD4+ or CD8+ T cells sorted from blood, collected in a trial of the OX40 agonist ivuxolimab. The encoded CDR3 is CASSQARGYGYTF. In nucleotides, the sequence is TGTGCCAGCAGCCAAGCCAGGGGCTATGGCTACACCTTC.